The 6 T cell receptor beta chains in this list originate from one sample, sequenced in a study of T cell responses to AZD1222 COVID-19 vaccine. Only in-frame clones appear in the TCRdb table, and some are missing; sequencing was by immunoSEQ multiplex PCR. The sample has about 110,000 clones; about 89% are singletons. The sequenced sample was peripheral blood, obtained 28 days after the second AZD1222 dose. The receptors originated from an adult who received the AZD1222 COVID-19 vaccine.

The rearrangement uses TRBV30 and TRBJ1-2; no reliable D call. V dropped 0 bases and J dropped 7 bases, with 21 bases sitting between them. Germline CDR1 reads GTSNPN; CDR2 reads SVGIG (reference sequence). The length of the CDR3 is 16 residues. The CDR3 DNA is TGTGCCTGGAGTGTATCCGACGGACGGAGATTTGGTGGCTACACCTTC. Protein: CAWSVSDGRRFGGYTF.

This clone was seen a few times. The J gene is TRBJ2-5, the V gene TRBV3-1 (or the pseudogene TRBV3-2); D might be TRBD2 (6 bases). The CDR3 sequence is 15 residues long. V lost 0 bases, J lost 1 base, and 9 bases lay in between. From germline, CDR1 is LGHDT and CDR2 YNNKEL (reference sequence). The DNA for the CDR3 is TGTGCCAGCAGCCAAGACGGACTATTCCAAGAGACCCAGTACTTC. Translating it yields CASSQDGLFQETQYF.

J is TRBJ1-1 and V is TRBV11-2; tentatively, D is TRBD1 (5 bases). The CDR3 runs 15 residues. CDR1 and CDR2 from the germline V gene are SGHAT and FQNNGV. Trimming cost V 1 base and J 4 bases, with 13 bases left between them. The CDR3 coding sequence is TGTGCCAGCAGCTTAGTCAGGGTGATTAGCACTGAAGCTTTCTTT. The encoded protein is CASSLVRVISTEAFF.

This clone was recorded a few times. The V call is TRBV4-2, the J call TRBJ1-4; possible D gene TRBD1, 6 bases. CDR3 size: 16 residues. Germline V gene data show CDR1 as LGHNA and CDR2 as YNFKEQ. The germline V and J ends were trimmed by 2 bases and 8 bases, with 18 bases remaining between them. The chain's CDR3 is CASSQRGGIVDEKLFF. Written as DNA, the CDR3 is TGTGCCAGCAGCCAAAGGGGGGGCATTGTAGACGAAAAACTGTTTTTT.

The V gene is TRBV10-1, the J gene TRBJ2-7, with D uncertain. This CDR3 comprises 19 residues. CDR1 and CDR2 (germline): WNHNN, SYGVQD (reference sequence). The V and J ends lost 0 bases and 6 bases respectively, with 27 bases between them. The CDR3 nucleotides are TGCGCCAGCAGTGAGTCCCGGGCCCAGACGCGAGCAGTCCTACGCGAGCAGTACTTC. Encoded protein: CASSESRAQTRAVLREQYF.

This clone was seen a few times. The chain combines TRBV30 with TRBJ2-1; 10 nucleotides line up with TRBD2. CDR1 is GTSNPN, CDR2 SVGIG, per germline (reference sequence). This CDR3 spans 12 amino acids. The J segment lost 15 bases and the V segment lost 2 bases, leaving 7 bases of the junction unmatched. The CDR3 here is CAWSPSGGQGFF. The CDR3 DNA follows: TGTGCCTGGAGTCCTAGCGGGGGCCAAGGGTTCTTC.